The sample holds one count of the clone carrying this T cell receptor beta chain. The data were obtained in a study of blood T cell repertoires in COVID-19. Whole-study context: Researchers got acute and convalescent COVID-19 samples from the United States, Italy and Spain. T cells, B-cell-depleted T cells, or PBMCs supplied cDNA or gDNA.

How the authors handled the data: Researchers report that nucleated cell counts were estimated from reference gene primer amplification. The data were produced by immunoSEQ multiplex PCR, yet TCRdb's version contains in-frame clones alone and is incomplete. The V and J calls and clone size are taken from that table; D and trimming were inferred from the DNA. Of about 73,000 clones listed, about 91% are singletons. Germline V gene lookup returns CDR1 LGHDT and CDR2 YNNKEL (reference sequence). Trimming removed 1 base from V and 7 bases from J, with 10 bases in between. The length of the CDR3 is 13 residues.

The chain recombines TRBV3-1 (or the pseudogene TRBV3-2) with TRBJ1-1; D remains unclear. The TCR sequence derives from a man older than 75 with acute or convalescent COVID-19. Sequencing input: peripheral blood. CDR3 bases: TGTGCCAGCAGCCAAGTGGATTCGGGTGAAGCTTTCTTT. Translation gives CASSQVDSGEAFF.